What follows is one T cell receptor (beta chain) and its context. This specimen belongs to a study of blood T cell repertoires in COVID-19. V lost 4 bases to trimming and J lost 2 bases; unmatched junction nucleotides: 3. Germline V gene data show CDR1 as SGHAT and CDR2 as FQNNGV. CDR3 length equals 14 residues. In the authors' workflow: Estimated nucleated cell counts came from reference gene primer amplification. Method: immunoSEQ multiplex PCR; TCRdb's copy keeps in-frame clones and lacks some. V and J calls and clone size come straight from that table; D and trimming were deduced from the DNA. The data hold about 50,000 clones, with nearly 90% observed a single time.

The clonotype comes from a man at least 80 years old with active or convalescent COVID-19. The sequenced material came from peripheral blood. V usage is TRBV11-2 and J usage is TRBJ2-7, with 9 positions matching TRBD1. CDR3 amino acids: CASSWTGEAYEQYF. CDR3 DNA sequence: TGTGCCAGCAGCTGGACAGGGGAGGCCTACGAGCAGTACTTC.